This TCR beta chain was observed in a study of tumor-infiltrating lymphocytes in primary liver carcinoma. The authors made TCR beta cDNA from approximately 490 ng total RNA with a constant-region primer. TCR beta libraries came from three nested multiplex PCR rounds using slightly modified ARM-PCR. PCR rounds one and two used TRBV1-TRBV30 forward primers with a C-beta reverse primer for 10 cycles each. MiXCR, run by TCRdb on the multiplex PCR reads, gives a single entry per CDR3 protein. The table has 45,000 to 65,000 distinct CDR3 sequences, around 82% seen once. The CDR3 totals 15 residues. Per germline, CDR1 SGHNT and CDR2 YENEEA. Points on this clonotype: At one boundary the junction diverges from the germline segment, which might be a read error.

Each 20-30 mg portion of unsorted bulk tissue served as the source for co-extraction of RNA and DNA. Over 80% viable tumor cells were present in every tumor sample. The material sequenced was liver tumor tissue from sampling region 5. Subset: tumor region T5, tumor centre. The chain is built from TRBV11-3 and TRBJ1-5; D is uncertain. The clonotype was recovered from a middle-aged man with primary liver carcinoma and hepatitis B virus infection. CDR3 DNA sequence: TGTGCCAGCAGCTTAGATCTGGGGATAGCTCAGCCCCTGCATTTT. This sequence encodes CASSLDLGIAQPLHF.